This T cell receptor (beta chain) was sequenced for a study of Tregs in tolerant kidney transplant recipients. Study-level results: Activated donor B cell expansion appeared to reveal the most relevant donor-specific TCRbeta repertoire.

V gave up 6 bases and J gave up 3 bases, with 9 bases separating them. This CDR3 comprises 13 residues. Germline V gene sequence: CDR1 MNHEY, CDR2 SVGAGI. To note about this clone: The antigen is undetermined.

Sequencing used immunoSEQ multiplex PCR; TCRdb keeps in-frame clones, though not all of them. This table has 200,000 to 300,000 clones, around 82% appearing once. The sequencing sample was made of CD4+ T cells from blood. V usage is TRBV6-5 and J usage is TRBJ1-5, with TRBD1 as a possible D gene (5 bases). This TCR was recovered from a human donor in good health. CDR3 loop: CASRTGLNQPQHF. CDR3 DNA sequence: TGTGCCAGCAGAACAGGACTCAATCAGCCCCAGCATTTT.